One and the same sample provided the 3 T cell receptor beta chains below, sequenced in a study of blood T cells in healthy people across ages (dated by TCRdb to the mid-2010s). The library relied on 5' RACE. This sample was sequenced with an Illumina HiSeq 2500. A second roughly 6 to 12 cycle PCR used a sample-barcoded 5' primer and a J-beta primer mix. TCRdb itself trimmed the public reads at Q25 with fastp, ran MiXCR and retained productive beta chains. Entries that share a CDR3 protein sequence are merged under the most common genes and DNA. The sample table contains more than 700,000 distinct CDR3 sequences; only one count was recorded for 35% to 60% of them. The ten largest make up around 18% of the sample. Material: blood. All receptors come from a man at least 80 years old in good health.

The CDR3 spells CASSQERGRTSVETQYF. CDR3 nucleotide sequence: TGCGCCAGCAGCCAAGAGCGTGGTCGGACTAGCGTCGAGACCCAGTACTTC. V usage is TRBV4-1 and J usage is TRBJ2-5; 9 positions agree with TRBD2. V was pared by 0 bases and J by 5 bases, with 10 bases of the junction left unmatched. The germline CDR1 and CDR2 sequences are MGHRA and YSYEKL. CDR3 length equals 17 residues.

The sample holds a few counts of this clonotype. This sequence joins TRBV7-9 and TRBJ2-5, with 8 bases that match TRBD2. The J call is doubtful: the DNA matches TRBJ2-7 better. This CDR3 region has 14 residues. CDR1 is SEHNR and CDR2 is FQNEAQ in the germline V gene (reference sequence). CDR3 region: CASSLTTGTSEQYF. The CDR3 bases are TGTGCCAGCAGCTTAACTACCGGGACTAGCGAGCAGTACTTC.

This clonotype showed up just once. A read error may explain this, as a much larger clone is one base away. The gene calls are TRBV29-1 and TRBJ2-3; unclear D gene. Trimming stripped 3 bases from V and 8 bases from J, with 9 bases between. There are 11 residues in the CDR3. Looked up from germline, CDR1 is SQVTM and CDR2 is ANQGSEA. The CDR3 DNA reads TGCAGCGTTGACGATTATTTTACGCAGTATTTT. This gives the protein CSVDDYFTQYF.